This T cell receptor beta chain is drawn from a study of T cells in narcolepsy. Study context: Patients with NT1 or NT2 and healthy control donors were enrolled.

In regard to this clone: As yet, its antigen is unknown.

Whole-study results and caveats: Healthy controls reportedly lacked the autoreactive clonotypes serially found in patients' blood.

Generated by immunoSEQ multiplex PCR, the TCRdb table keeps only in-frame clones and is missing some. Of about 32,000 clones listed, around 83% are singletons. V was clipped by 1 base and J by 6 bases, with 5 bases between them. This CDR3 region has 11 residues. Germline lookup yields CDR1 SGDLS and CDR2 YYNGEE. The receptor's source is a human donor in good health. J is TRBJ2-7 and V is TRBV9; D perhaps matches TRBD1 (5 bases). Input material: memory (CD45RA-) CD4+ T cells from blood. In nucleotides, the CDR3 is TGTGCCAGCAGCGTAAGGGGCGAGCAGTACTTC. The encoded protein is CASSVRGEQYF. The variable domain in full, with the rest retrieved from reference TRBV9 and TRBJ2-7, is DSGVTQTPKHLITATGQRVTLRCSPRSGDLSVYWYQQSLDQGLQFLIQYYNGEERAKGNILERFSAQQFPDLHSELNLSSLELGDSALYFCASSVRGEQYFGPGTRLTVT.